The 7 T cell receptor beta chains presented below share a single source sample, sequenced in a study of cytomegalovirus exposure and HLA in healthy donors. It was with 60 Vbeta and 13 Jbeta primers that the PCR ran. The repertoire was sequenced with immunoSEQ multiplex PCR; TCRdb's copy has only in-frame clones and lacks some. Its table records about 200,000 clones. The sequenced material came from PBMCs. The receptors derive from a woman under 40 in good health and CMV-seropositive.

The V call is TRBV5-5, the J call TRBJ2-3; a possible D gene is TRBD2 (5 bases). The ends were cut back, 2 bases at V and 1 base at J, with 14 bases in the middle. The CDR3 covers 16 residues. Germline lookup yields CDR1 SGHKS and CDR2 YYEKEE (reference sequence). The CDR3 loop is CASSFLGQRGTDTQYF. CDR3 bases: TGTGCCAGCAGCTTCTTAGGGCAGAGGGGCACAGATACGCAGTATTTT.

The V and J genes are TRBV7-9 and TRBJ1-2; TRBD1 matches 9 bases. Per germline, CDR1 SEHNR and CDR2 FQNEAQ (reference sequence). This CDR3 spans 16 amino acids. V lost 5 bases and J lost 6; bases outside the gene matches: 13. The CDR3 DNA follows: TGTGCCAGCAGCCACCCGACAGGGGGACTGGGGGATGGCTACACCTTC. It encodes CASSHPTGGLGDGYTF.

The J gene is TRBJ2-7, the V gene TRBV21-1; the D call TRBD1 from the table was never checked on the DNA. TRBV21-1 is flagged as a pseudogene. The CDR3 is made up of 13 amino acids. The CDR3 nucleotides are TGTGCCAGCAGACAGGGAAGTGTGCACGAGCAGTACTTC. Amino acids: CASRQGSVHEQYF.

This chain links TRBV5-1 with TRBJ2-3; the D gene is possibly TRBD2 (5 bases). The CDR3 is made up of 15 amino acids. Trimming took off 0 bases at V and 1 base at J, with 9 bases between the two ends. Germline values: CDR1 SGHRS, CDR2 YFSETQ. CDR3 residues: CASSLALARTDTQYF. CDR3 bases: TGCGCCAGCAGCTTGGCGCTAGCACGCACAGATACGCAGTATTTT.

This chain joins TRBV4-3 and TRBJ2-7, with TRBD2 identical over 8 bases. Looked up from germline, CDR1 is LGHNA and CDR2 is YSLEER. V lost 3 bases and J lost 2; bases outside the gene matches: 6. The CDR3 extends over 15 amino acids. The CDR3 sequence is CASSQAGLGAYEQYF. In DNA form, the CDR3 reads TGCGCCAGCAGCCAGGCGGGACTAGGAGCCTACGAGCAGTACTTC.

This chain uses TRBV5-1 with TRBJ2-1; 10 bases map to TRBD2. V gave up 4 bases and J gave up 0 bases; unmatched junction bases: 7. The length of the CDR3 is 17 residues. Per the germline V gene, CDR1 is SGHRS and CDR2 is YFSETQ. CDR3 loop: CASSASAGGTSYNEQFF. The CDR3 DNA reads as TGCGCCAGCAGCGCTTCAGCGGGAGGGACCTCCTACAATGAGCAGTTCTTC.

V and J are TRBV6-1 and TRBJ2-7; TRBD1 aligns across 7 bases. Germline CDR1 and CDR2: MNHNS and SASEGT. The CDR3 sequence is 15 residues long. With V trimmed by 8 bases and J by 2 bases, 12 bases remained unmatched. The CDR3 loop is CASSQRQGHTYEQYF. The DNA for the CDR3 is TGTGCCAGCTCACAGAGACAGGGTCATACCTACGAGCAGTACTTC.